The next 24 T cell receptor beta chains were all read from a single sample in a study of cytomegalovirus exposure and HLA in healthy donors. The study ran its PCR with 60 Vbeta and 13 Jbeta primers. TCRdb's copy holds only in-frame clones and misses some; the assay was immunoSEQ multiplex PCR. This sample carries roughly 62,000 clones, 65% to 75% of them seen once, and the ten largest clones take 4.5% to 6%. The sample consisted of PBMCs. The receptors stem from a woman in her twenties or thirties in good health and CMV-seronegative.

The CDR3 region is CAISDSGLAGSYNEQFF. Here the CDR3 DNA reads TGTGCCATCAGTGACTCCGGACTAGCGGGATCGTACAATGAGCAGTTCTTC. V and J are TRBV10-3 and TRBJ2-1; TRBD2 matches 12 bases. This CDR3 has 17 residues. The germline V gene has CDR1 ENHRY and CDR2 SYGVKD. V gave up 3 bases and J gave up 4 bases; unmatched junction bases: 7.

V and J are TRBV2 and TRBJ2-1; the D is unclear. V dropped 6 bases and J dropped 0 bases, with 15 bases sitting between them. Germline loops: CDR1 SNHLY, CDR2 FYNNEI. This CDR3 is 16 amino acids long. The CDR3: CASSALIRSSYNEQFF. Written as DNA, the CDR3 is TGTGCCAGCAGCGCGTTGATCCGTAGCTCCTACAATGAGCAGTTCTTC.

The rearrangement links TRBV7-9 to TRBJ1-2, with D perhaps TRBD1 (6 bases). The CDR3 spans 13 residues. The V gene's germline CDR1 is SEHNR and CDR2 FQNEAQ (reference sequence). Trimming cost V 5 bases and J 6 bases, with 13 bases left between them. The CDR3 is CASSTSTGDGYTF. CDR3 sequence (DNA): TGTGCCAGCAGCACCTCGACAGGTGATGGCTACACCTTC.

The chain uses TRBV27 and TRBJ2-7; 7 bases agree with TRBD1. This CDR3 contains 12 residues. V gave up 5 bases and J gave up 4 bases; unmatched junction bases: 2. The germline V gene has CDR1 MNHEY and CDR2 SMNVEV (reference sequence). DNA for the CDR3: TGTGCCAGCAGTATACAGGGGTACGAGCAGTACTTC. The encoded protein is CASSIQGYEQYF.

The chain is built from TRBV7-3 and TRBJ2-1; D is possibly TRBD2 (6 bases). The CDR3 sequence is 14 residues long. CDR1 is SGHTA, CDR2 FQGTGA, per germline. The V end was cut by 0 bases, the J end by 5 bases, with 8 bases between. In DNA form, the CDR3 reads TGTGCCAGCAGCTTAACCGGGACTGACAATGAGCAGTTCTTC. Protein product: CASSLTGTDNEQFF. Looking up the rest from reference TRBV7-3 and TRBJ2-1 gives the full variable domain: GAGVSQTPSNKVTEKGKYVELRCDPISGHTALYWYRQSLGQGPEFLIYFQGTGAADDSGLPNDRFFAVRPEGSVSTLKIQRTERGDSAVYLCASSLTGTDNEQFFGPGTRLTVL.

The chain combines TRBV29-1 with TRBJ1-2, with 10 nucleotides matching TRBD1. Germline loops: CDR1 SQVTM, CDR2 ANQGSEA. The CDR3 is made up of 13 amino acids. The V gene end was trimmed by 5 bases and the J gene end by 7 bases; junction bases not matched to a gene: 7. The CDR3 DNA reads TGCAGCGTTATTTTGGGACAGGGGACTGGCTACACCTTC. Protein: CSVILGQGTGYTF.

The CDR3 DNA is TGTGCCAGCAGTGCGGGACTAGCGGGAACAGATACGCAGTATTTT. It yields the protein CASSAGLAGTDTQYF. The chain combines TRBV6-1 with TRBJ2-3; 13 positions match TRBD2. J gave up 3 bases and V 4 bases, and 1 base lay outside the gene matches. The germline CDR1 and CDR2 sequences are MNHNS and SASEGT. The CDR3 covers 15 residues.

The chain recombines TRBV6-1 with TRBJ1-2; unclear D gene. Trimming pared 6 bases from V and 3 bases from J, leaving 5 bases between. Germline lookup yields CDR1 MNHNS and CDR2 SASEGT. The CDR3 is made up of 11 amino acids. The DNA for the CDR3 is TGTGCCAGCAGGGCCCACTATGGCTACACCTTC. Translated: CASRAHYGYTF.

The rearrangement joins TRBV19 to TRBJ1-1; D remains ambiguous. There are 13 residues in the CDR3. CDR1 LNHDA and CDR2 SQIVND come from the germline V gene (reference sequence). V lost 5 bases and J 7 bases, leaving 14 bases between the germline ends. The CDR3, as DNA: TGTGCCAGTAGTCGCTCGGGAGACCTTGAAGCTTTCTTT. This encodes CASSRSGDLEAFF. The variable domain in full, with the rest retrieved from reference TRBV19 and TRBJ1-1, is DGGITQSPKYLFRKEGQNVTLSCEQNLNHDAMYWYRQDPGQGLRLIYYSQIVNDFQKGDIAEGYSVSREKKESFPLTVTSAQKNPTAFYLCASSRSGDLEAFFGQGTRLTVV.

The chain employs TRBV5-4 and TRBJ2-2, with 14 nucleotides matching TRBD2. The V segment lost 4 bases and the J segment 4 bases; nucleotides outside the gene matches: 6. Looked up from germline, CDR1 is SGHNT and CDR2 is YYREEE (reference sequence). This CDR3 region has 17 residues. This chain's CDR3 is CASSHGLAGGATGELFF. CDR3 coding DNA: TGTGCCAGCAGCCACGGACTAGCGGGAGGAGCCACCGGGGAGCTGTTTTTT.

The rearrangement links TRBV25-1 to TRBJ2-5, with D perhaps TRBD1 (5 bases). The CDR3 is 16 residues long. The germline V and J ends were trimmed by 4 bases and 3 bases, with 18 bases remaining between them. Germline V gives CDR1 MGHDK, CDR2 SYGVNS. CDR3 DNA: TGTGCCAGCAGTGGATCATTGGGGCAGCCCAAAGAGACCCAGTACTTC. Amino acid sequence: CASSGSLGQPKETQYF.

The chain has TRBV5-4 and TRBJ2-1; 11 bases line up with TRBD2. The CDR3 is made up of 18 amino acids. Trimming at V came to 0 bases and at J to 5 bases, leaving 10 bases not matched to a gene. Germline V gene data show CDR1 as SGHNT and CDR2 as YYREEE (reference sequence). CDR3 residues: CASSLAPLAGGPDNEQFF. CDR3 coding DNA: TGTGCCAGCAGCTTGGCCCCGCTAGCGGGAGGCCCAGACAATGAGCAGTTCTTC.

CDR3 amino acids: CASSGESGGGYTF. The CDR3 region has the DNA TGTGCCAGCAGTGGGGAGTCGGGCGGGGGCTACACCTTC. The chain joins TRBV2 to TRBJ1-2; D remains unclear. V was pared by 4 bases and J by 8 bases, with 14 bases between. CDR1 and CDR2 (germline): SNHLY, FYNNEI. The CDR3 has 13 residues.

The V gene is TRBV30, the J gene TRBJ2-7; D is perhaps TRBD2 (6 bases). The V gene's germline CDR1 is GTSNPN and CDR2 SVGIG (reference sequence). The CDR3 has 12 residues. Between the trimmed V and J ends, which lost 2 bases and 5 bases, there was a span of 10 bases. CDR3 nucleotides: TGTGCCTGGAGTCAGGGAGGAAACGAGCAGTACGTC. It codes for CAWSQGGNEQYV.

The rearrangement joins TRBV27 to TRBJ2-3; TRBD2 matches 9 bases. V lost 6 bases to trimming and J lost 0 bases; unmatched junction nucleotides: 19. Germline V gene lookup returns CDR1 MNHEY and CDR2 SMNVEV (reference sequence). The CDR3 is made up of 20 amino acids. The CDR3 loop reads CASSSGSWLAGYASTDTQYF. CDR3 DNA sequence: TGTGCCAGCAGCTCAGGGTCGTGGCTAGCGGGATACGCTAGCACAGATACGCAGTATTTT.

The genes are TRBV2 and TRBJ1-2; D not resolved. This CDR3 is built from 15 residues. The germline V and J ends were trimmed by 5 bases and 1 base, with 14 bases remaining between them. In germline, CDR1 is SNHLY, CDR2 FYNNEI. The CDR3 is CASSPTQMYNYGYTF. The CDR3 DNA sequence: TGTGCCAGCAGTCCCACACAGATGTATAACTATGGCTACACCTTC.

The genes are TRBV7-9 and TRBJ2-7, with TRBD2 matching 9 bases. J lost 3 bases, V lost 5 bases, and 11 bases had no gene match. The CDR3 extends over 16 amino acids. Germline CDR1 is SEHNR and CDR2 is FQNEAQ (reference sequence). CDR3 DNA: TGTGCCAGCAGCCCCCTCTTAGCGGGAGAACGCTACGAGCAGTACGTC. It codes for CASSPLLAGERYEQYV.

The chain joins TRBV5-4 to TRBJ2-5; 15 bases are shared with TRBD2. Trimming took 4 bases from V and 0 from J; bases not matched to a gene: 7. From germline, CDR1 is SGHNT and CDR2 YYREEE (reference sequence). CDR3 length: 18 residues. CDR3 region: CASSPGLAGGPHQETQYF. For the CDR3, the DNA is TGTGCCAGCAGCCCCGGACTAGCGGGAGGGCCCCACCAAGAGACCCAGTACTTC.

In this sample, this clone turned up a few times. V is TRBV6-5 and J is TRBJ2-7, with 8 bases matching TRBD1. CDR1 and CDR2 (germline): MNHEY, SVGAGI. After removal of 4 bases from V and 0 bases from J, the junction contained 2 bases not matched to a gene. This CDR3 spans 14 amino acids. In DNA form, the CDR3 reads TGTGCCAGCAGTTTTGGACAGGGCTCCTACGAGCAGTACTTC. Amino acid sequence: CASSFGQGSYEQYF.

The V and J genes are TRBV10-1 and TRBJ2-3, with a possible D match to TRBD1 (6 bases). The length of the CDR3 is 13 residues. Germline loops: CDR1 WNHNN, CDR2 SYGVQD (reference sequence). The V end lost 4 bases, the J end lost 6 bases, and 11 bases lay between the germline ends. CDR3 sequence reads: CASSVGGSDTQYF. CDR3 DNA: TGCGCCAGCAGTGTTGGGGGCTCCGATACGCAGTATTTT.

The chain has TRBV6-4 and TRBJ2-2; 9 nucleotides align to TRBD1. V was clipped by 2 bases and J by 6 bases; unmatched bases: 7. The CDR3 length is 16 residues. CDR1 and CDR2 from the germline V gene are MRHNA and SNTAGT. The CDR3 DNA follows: TGTGCCAGCAGTGACCTCACGGGACAGGGACCCGGGGAGCTGTTTTTT. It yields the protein CASSDLTGQGPGELFF.

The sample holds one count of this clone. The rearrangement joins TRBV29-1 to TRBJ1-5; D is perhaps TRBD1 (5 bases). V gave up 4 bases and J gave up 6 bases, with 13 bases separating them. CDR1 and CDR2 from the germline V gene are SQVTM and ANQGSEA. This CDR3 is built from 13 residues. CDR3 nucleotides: TGCAGCGTTGGCCCAGGGCAGGGTCAGCCCCAGCATTTT. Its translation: CSVGPGQGQPQHF.

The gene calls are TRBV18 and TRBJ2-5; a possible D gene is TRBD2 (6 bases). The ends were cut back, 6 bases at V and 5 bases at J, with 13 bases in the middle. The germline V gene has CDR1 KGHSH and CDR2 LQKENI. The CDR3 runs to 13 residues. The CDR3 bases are TGTGCCAGCTCCGAAACGGGAGAGGAGACCCAGTACTTC. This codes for CASSETGEETQYF.

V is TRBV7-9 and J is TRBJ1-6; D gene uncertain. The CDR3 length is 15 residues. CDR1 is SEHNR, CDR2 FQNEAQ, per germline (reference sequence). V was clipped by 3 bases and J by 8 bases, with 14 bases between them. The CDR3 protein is CASSLGRGEDSPLHF. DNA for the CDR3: TGTGCCAGCAGCTTGGGCCGCGGGGAGGATTCACCCCTCCACTTT.